The 21 T cell receptor beta chains listed next were all sequenced from one sample in a study of blood T cell repertoires in COVID-19. Using immunoSEQ multiplex PCR, the repertoire was profiled, and TCRdb retains in-frame clones only, with some absent. Of about 220,000 clones listed, 75% to 85% are singletons. Sequenced material: peripheral blood. The receptor source for this set is a man aged 50 or older with active or convalescent COVID-19.

The CDR3 sequence: CASSRQGHQPQHF. The CDR3 bases are TGTGCCAGCAGTCGACAGGGCCATCAGCCCCAGCATTTT. The V and J genes are TRBV2 and TRBJ1-5; 7 bases are shared with TRBD1. CDR1 is SNHLY and CDR2 is FYNNEI in the germline V gene. This CDR3 region has 13 residues. The V segment lost 5 bases and the J segment 5 bases; nucleotides outside the gene matches: 3.

The V call is TRBV13, the J call TRBJ1-4; a weak D match, TRBD1 (6 bases). Germline CDR1 is PRHDT and CDR2 is FYEKMQ (reference sequence). V shed 3 bases and J shed 8 bases, with 16 bases lying between them. This CDR3 has 15 amino acids. CDR3: CASSFSGGHNEKLFF. In DNA, the CDR3 is TGTGCCAGCAGCTTCTCGGGGGGCCATAACGAAAAACTGTTTTTT.

The chain couples TRBV7-2 to TRBJ2-6, with a tentative D call TRBD2 (5 bases). This CDR3 region has 17 residues. Germline values: CDR1 SGHTA, CDR2 FQGNSA. Trimming shortened V by 0 bases and J by 0 bases, and 9 bases separated the two germline ends. The CDR3 here is CASSLAQRHSGANVLTF. CDR3 nucleotide sequence: TGTGCCAGCAGCTTAGCGCAGCGGCACTCTGGGGCCAACGTCCTGACTTTC. The full variable domain, its missing parts supplied by reference TRBV7-2 and TRBJ2-6, is GAGVSQSPSNKVTEKGKDVELRCDPISGHTALYWYRQSLGQGLEFLIYFQGNSAPDKSGLPSDRFSAERTGGSVSTLTIQRTQQEDSAVYLCASSLAQRHSGANVLTFGAGSRLTVL.

V usage is TRBV19 and J usage is TRBJ2-7; maybe TRBD1 (6 bases). In germline, CDR1 is LNHDA, CDR2 SQIVND (reference sequence). V lost 4 bases and J 2 bases, leaving 12 bases between the germline ends. The CDR3 extends over 14 amino acids. The CDR3 sequence is CASSTPGQTYEQYF. The CDR3 nucleotides are TGTGCCAGTAGTACGCCCGGACAGACCTACGAGCAGTACTTC.

V gene TRBV2 combines with J gene TRBJ1-2; D call uncertain. CDR3 length: 16 residues. V was shortened by 3 bases and J by 0 bases, with 14 bases between the two germline ends. The germline V gene encodes CDR1 SNHLY and CDR2 FYNNEI. The CDR3: CASSDIGRISNYGYTF. CDR3 bases: TGTGCCAGCAGTGATATTGGGCGTATTTCTAACTATGGCTACACCTTC.

The CDR3 nucleotides read TGCGCCAGCAGCCGAGCCGGGACAGGGAACACTGAAGCTTTCTTT. Its translation: CASSRAGTGNTEAFF. The chain uses TRBV5-1 and TRBJ1-1; 8 bases align to TRBD1. Trimming at V came to 4 bases and at J to 1 base, leaving 6 bases not matched to a gene. Germline V gene lookup returns CDR1 SGHRS and CDR2 YFSETQ. This CDR3 spans 15 amino acids.

In its sample, this clone was seen once. The V gene is TRBV18, the J gene TRBJ2-1; D not certain. Deletions cut 2 bases from V and 9 bases from J, with 17 bases between. The CDR3 extends over 15 amino acids. Germline V gene data show CDR1 as KGHSH and CDR2 as LQKENI. The CDR3 bases are TGTGCCAGCTCACCATCTCCGGCTGGCGGCGGTGAGCAGTTCTTC. This encodes CASSPSPAGGGEQFF.

The chain is built from TRBV7-2 and TRBJ1-2; TRBD1 is a possible D gene (5 bases). The ends were cut back, 5 bases at V and 3 bases at J, with 16 bases in the middle. CDR1 is SGHTA and CDR2 is FQGNSA in the germline V gene. The CDR3 totals 15 residues. CDR3 nucleotides: TGTGCCAGCAGCCCGGGCGGGGGGGACTACTATGGCTACACCTTC. It is translated as CASSPGGGDYYGYTF.

In its sample, this clone was seen once. The J gene is TRBJ2-7, the V gene TRBV28; 10 nucleotides agree with TRBD2. Germline CDR1 is MDHEN and CDR2 is SYDVKM. J gave up 3 bases and V 4 bases, and 9 bases lay outside the gene matches. The length of the CDR3 is 16 residues. In DNA form, the CDR3 reads TGTGCCAGCAGTTCGGAGAGGACTAGCGGAGACTACGAGCAGTACTTC. Its protein product is CASSSERTSGDYEQYF.

This clone was observed a handful of times. The CDR3 nucleotides read TGTGCCAGCAGCGTTACAGGGAACACTGAAGCTTTCTTT. Translated: CASSVTGNTEAFF. J is TRBJ1-1 and V is TRBV7-3; maybe TRBD1 (5 bases). From germline, CDR1 is SGHTA and CDR2 FQGTGA. Trimming took off 5 bases at V and 1 base at J, with 8 bases between the two ends. There are 13 residues in the CDR3.

The rearrangement links TRBV10-3 to TRBJ2-3; D is perhaps TRBD2 (5 bases). Germline assignment: CDR1 ENHRY and CDR2 SYGVKD. The CDR3 runs to 13 residues. Trimming removed 0 bases at V and 14 bases at J, with 15 bases between. The DNA of the CDR3 is TGTGCCATCAGTGAGTCACGAGCGGCCTCGGGGTATTTT. Translating it yields CAISESRAASGYF.

The chain uses TRBV6-5 and TRBJ2-7; D may be TRBD2 (6 bases). The germline V and J ends were trimmed by 8 bases and 0 bases, with 11 bases remaining between them. The CDR3 has 13 amino acids. Germline CDR1 is MNHEY and CDR2 is SVGAGI. The CDR3 DNA sequence: TGTGCCAGCGCCGGGACTCCCTCCTACGAGCAGTACGTC. Translating gives CASAGTPSYEQYV.

Here the CDR3 DNA reads TGTGCCAGCGTCAGGGGGGCCCTCTCCTACAATGAGCAGTTCTTC. As protein: CASVRGALSYNEQFF. The chain employs TRBV7-9 and TRBJ2-1, with D tentatively TRBD1 (7 bases). The CDR3 contains 15 residues. Germline lookup yields CDR1 SEHNR and CDR2 FQNEAQ (reference sequence). V was clipped by 8 bases and J by 0 bases, with 14 bases between them.

The chain carries TRBV24-1 and TRBJ2-7; 11 nucleotides line up with TRBD2. Germline V CDR1 and CDR2: KGHDR, SFDVKD. The CDR3 spans 15 residues. The trim removed 9 bases at V and 0 bases at J, leaving 6 bases unmatched. CDR3 in amino acids: CATSQLAGVSYEQYF. The CDR3 DNA follows: TGTGCCACCTCCCAACTAGCGGGGGTCTCCTACGAGCAGTACTTC.

The CDR3 sequence: CAISESGQDYGYTF. Written as DNA, the CDR3 is TGTGCCATCAGTGAGTCGGGACAGGACTATGGCTACACCTTC. The V and J genes are TRBV10-3 and TRBJ1-2, with 8 bases matching TRBD1. The CDR3 consists of 14 residues. Germline loops: CDR1 ENHRY, CDR2 SYGVKD. Losses at the gene ends were 0 bases for V and 3 bases for J; bases not matched to a gene: 0.

This clone appeared once. DNA for the CDR3: TGTGCCAGCAGCTTAGGGTCAAGGGGGTCCTACGAGCAGTACGTC. Encoded protein: CASSLGSRGSYEQYV. The chain employs TRBV5-5 and TRBJ2-7, with D maybe TRBD1 (6 bases). Germline V gene sequence: CDR1 SGHKS, CDR2 YYEKEE (reference sequence). The V and J ends lost 2 bases and 1 base respectively, with 13 bases between them. The CDR3 runs to 15 residues.

The chain recombines TRBV6-5 with TRBJ2-2; no clear D. From germline, CDR1 is MNHEY and CDR2 SVGAGI. Trimming took off 7 bases at V and 1 base at J, with 10 bases between the two ends. The CDR3 sequence is 14 residues long. The DNA of the CDR3 is TGTGCCAGCACCCCAAGGAGGAACACCGGGGAGCTGTTTTTT. Its protein is CASTPRRNTGELFF.

This clone was recorded a few times. The chain employs TRBV20-1 and TRBJ1-6; unclear D gene. V lost 3 bases, J lost 10 bases, and 13 bases lay in between. From germline, CDR1 is DFQATT and CDR2 SNEGSKA (reference sequence). CDR3 size: 13 residues. The CDR3: CSASYTARSPLHF. The CDR3 DNA is TGCAGTGCTAGTTATACAGCCCGATCACCCCTCCACTTT.

The CDR3 region has the DNA TGTGCCAGCAGCCGGGACAAAAACATTCAGTACTTC. It encodes CASSRDKNIQYF. The J gene is TRBJ2-4, the V gene TRBV21-1; no check of the table's D call, TRBD2, against the DNA was made. TRBV21-1 is marked as a pseudogene. The length of the CDR3 is 12 residues.

The chain is built from TRBV5-1 and TRBJ1-5, with D perhaps TRBD1 (5 bases). The V gene lost 4 bases and the J gene lost 0 bases, with 20 bases spanning the gap. This CDR3 region has 18 residues. Germline V gene lookup returns CDR1 SGHRS and CDR2 YFSETQ. DNA of the CDR3: TGCGCCAGCAGCCCTTACCCGACAGCGATAGTTAGCAATCAGCCCCAGCATTTT. It codes for CASSPYPTAIVSNQPQHF.

V gene TRBV28 combines with J gene TRBJ1-5, with 7 bases matching TRBD1. V dropped 5 bases and J dropped 0; count of bases not matched to a gene: 13. CDR3 length equals 18 residues. Germline V gene lookup returns CDR1 MDHEN and CDR2 SYDVKM. The CDR3 sequence: CASSRLQGQGVSNQPQHF. In DNA, the CDR3 is TGTGCCAGCAGTCGACTACAGGGTCAGGGGGTTAGCAATCAGCCCCAGCATTTT.